This paragraph reports one TCR beta chain. This CDR3 spans 17 amino acids. J lost 2 bases, V lost 4 bases, and 9 bases had no gene match. Looked up from germline, CDR1 is SGHRS and CDR2 is YFSETQ. In the source study's methods: It was from reference gene primer amplification that nucleated cell counts were estimated. Profiling relied on immunoSEQ multiplex PCR, and the TCRdb table lists in-frame clones only, not all of them. That table is the source of V, J and clone size, and D and trimming were worked out from the DNA. The sample shows tens of thousands of clones, about four fifths of them seen only once. These data belong to a study of blood T cell repertoires in COVID-19. Study as a whole: Sources were T cells, B-cell-depleted T cells, or PBMCs; the material itself was cDNA or gDNA.

This chain links TRBV5-1 with TRBJ2-6; 7 bases agree with TRBD1. The receptor comes from a woman of 80 years or more with acute or convalescent COVID-19. Sequenced sample: peripheral blood. The CDR3 sequence: CASSAQMTGPGANVLTF. The DNA of the CDR3 is TGCGCCAGCAGCGCCCAGATGACAGGGCCTGGGGCCAACGTCCTGACTTTC.